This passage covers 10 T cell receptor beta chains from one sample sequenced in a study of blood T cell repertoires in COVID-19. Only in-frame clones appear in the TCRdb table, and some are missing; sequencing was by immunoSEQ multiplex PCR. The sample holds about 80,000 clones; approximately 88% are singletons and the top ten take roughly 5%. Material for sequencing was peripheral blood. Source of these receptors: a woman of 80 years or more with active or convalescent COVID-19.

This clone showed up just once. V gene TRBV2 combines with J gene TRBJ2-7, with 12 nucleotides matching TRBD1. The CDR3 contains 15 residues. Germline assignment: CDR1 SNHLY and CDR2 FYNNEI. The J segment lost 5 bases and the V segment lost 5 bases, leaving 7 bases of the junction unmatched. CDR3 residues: CASSTGTGGVNEQYF. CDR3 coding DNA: TGTGCCAGCAGTACCGGGACAGGGGGCGTTAACGAGCAGTACTTC.

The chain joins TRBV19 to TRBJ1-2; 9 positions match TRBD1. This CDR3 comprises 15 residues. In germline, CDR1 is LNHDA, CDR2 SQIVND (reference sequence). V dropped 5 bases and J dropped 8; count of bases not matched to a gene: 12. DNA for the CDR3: TGTGCCAGTAGTGGGTTGCGGACAGGGGAGGAAGGCTACACCTTC. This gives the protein CASSGLRTGEEGYTF.

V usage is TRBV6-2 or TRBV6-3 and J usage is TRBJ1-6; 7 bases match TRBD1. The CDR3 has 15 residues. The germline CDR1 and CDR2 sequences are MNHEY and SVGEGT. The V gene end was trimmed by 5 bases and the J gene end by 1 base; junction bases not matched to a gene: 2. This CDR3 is CASSPQGSYNSPLHF. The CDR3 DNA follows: TGTGCCAGCAGTCCACAGGGGTCCTATAATTCACCCCTCCACTTT.

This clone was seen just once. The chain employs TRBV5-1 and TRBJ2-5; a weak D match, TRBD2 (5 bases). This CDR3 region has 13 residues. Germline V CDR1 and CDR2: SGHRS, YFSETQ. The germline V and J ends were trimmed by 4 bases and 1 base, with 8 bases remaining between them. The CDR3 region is CASSPDSQETQYF. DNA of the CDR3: TGCGCCAGCAGCCCGGACTCCCAAGAGACCCAGTACTTC.

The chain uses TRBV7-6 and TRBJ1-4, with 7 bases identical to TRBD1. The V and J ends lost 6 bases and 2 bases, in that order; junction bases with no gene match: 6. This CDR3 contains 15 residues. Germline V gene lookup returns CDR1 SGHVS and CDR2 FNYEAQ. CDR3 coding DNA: TGTGCCAGCAGACAAACAGGGGTTACTAATGAAAAACTGTTTTTT. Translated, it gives CASRQTGVTNEKLFF.

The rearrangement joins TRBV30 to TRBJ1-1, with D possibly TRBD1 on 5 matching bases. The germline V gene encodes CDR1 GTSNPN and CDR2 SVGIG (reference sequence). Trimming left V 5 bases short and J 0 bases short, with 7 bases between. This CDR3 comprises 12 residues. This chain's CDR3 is CAWEGLNTEAFF. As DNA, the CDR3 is TGTGCCTGGGAGGGGTTGAACACTGAAGCTTTCTTT.

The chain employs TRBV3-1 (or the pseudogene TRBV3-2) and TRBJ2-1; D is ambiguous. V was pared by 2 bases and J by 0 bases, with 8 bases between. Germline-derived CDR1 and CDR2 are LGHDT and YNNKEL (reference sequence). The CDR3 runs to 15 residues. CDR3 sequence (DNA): TGTGCCAGCAGCCAAAACAGCAACTCCTACAATGAGCAGTTCTTC. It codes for CASSQNSNSYNEQFF.

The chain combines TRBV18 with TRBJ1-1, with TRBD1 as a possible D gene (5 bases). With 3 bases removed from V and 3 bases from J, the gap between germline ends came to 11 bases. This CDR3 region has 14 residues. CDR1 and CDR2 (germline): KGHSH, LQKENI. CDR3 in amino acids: CASSPLGLDTEAFF. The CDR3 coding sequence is TGTGCCAGCTCACCCCTGGGGCTGGACACTGAAGCTTTCTTT.

In nucleotides, the CDR3 is TGCGGGGTAGACAGGCCTCTCTCCTACGAGCAGTACTTC. The encoded protein is CGVDRPLSYEQYF. The V and J genes are TRBV23-1 and TRBJ2-7, with D possibly matching TRBD1 (6 bases). TRBV23-1 is marked as an open reading frame, function uncertain. CDR3 length equals 13 residues.

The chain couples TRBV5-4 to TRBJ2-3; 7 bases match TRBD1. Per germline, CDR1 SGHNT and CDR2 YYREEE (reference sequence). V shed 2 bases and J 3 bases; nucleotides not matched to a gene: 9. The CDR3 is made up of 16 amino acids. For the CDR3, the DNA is TGTGCCAGCAGCTTCTATAGGGCCAGGGGGACAGATACGCAGTATTTT. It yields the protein CASSFYRARGTDTQYF.